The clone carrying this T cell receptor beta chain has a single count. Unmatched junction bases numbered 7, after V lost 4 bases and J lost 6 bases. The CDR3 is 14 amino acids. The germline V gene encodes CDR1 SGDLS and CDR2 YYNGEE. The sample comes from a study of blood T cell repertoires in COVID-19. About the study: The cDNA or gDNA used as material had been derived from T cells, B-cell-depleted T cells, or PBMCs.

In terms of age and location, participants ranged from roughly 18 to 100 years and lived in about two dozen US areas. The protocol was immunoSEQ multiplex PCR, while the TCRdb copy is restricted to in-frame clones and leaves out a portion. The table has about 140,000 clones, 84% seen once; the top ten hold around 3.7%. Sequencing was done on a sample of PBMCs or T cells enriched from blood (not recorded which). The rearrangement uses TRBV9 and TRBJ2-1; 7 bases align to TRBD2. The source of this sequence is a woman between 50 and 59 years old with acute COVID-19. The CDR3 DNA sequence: TGTGCCAGCAGCATCGGGACTACGCGCAATGAGCAGTTCTTC. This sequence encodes CASSIGTTRNEQFF.